This T cell receptor (beta chain) was found in a study of regulatory T cells in long-lasting Graves disease. General study points: Not thyroid tissue but only peripheral blood was studied. Persistent disease favored TRBV28, TRBJ1-2 and TRBJ2-5.

Arm-PCR with iRepertoire HTBI primers amplified the CDR3 regions for these TCR beta libraries. TCRdb used MiXCR to reprocess the multiplex PCR reads, holding one entry per CDR3 protein. Of 350,000 to 400,000 distinct CDR3 sequences listed, around 15% were seen once; the top ten hold approximately 22%. Many counts were recorded for this clonotype. Antigen unknown. The time point was: newly diagnosed GD, antithyroid drugs for less than 3 months. There was RNA extracted from PBMCs, and the TCR library was made from it. Patients hailed from an endocrinology department in Xi'an, China. This CDR3 contains 15 residues. In germline, CDR1 is SNHLY, CDR2 FYNNEI. The V end was cut by 3 bases, the J end by 1 base, with 12 bases between.

This specimen consisted of peripheral blood mononuclear cells (PBMCs), obtained at new diagnosis, from a patient treated with antithyroid drugs. The chain combines TRBV2 with TRBJ1-2, with D unclear. The sequence came from a female donor with Graves disease. CDR3 residues: CASSEPASSNYGYTF. The CDR3 DNA is TGTGCCAGCAGTGAGCCGGCGTCCAGTAACTATGGCTACACCTTC.